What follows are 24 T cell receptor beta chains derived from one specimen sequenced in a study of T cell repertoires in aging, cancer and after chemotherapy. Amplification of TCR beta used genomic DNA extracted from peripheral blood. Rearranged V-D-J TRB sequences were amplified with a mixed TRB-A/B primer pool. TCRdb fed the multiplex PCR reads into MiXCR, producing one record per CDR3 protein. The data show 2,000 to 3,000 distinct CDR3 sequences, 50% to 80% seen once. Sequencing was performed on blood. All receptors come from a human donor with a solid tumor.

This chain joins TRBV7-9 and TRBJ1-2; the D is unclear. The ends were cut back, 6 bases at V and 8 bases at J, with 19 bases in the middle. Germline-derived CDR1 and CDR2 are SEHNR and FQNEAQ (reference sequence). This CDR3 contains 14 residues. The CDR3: CASSTTAASGGYTF. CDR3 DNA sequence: TGTGCCAGCAGTACGACGGCGGCGTCTGGGGGCTACACCTTC.

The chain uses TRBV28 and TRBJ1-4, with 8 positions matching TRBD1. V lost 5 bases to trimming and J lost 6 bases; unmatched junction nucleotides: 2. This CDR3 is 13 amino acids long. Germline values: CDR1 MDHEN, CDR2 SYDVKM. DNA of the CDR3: TGTGCCAGCAGTACAGGGGGGGATGAAAAACTGTTTTTT. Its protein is CASSTGGDEKLFF.

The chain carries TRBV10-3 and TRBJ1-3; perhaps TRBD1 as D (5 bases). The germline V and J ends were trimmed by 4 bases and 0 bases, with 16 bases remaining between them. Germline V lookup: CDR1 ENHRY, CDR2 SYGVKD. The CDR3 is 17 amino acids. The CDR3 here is CAISGGFDSFSGNTIYF. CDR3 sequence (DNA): TGTGCCATCAGTGGAGGGTTCGACAGCTTCTCTGGAAACACCATATATTTT.

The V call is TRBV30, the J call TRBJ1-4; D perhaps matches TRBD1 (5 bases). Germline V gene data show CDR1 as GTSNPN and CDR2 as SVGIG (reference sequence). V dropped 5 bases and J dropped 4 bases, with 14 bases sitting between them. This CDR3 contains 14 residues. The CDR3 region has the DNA TGTGCCTGGGCACGGGGCGGAGGTAATGAAAAACTGTTTTTT. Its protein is CAWARGGGNEKLFF.

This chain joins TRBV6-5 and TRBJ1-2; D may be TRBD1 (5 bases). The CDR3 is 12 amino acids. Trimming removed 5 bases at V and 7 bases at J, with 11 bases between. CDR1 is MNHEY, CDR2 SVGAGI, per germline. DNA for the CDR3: TGTGCCAGCAGTACCTGGGACGGTGGCTACACCTTC. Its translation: CASSTWDGGYTF.

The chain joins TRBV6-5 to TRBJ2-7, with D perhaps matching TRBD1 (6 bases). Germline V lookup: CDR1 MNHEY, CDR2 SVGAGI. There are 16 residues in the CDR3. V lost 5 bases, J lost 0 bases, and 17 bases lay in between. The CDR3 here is CASSGQGSYYSYEQYF. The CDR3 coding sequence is TGTGCCAGCAGTGGCCAGGGGTCATACTACTCCTACGAGCAGTACTTC.

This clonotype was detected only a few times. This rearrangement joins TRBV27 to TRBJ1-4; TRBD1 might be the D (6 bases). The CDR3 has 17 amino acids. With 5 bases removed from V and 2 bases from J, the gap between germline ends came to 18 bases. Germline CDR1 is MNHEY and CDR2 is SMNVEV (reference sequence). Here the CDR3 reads CASSPLSGVGTNEKLFF. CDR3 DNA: TGTGCCAGCAGTCCTCTGTCAGGGGTGGGGACTAATGAAAAACTGTTTTTT. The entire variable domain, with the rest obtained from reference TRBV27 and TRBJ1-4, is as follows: EAQVTQNPRYLITVTGKKLTVTCSQNMNHEYMSWYRQDPGLGLRQIYYSMNVEVTDKGDVPEGYKVSRKEKRNFPLILESPSPNQTSLYFCASSPLSGVGTNEKLFFGSGTQLSVL.

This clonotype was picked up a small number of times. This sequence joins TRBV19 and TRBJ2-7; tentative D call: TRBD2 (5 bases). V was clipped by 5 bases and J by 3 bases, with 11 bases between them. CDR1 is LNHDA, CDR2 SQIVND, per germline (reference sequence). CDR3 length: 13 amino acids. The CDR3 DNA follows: TGTGCCAGTAGTGTCGGGGTTTTCTACGAGCAGTACTTC. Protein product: CASSVGVFYEQYF.

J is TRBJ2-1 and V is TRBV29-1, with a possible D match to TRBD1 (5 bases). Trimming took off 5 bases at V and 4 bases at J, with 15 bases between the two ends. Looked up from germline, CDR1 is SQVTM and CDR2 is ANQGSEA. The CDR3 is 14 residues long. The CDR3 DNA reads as TGCAGCGTTTTTAGAACAGGCGTATACAATGAGCAGTTCTTC. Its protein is CSVFRTGVYNEQFF.

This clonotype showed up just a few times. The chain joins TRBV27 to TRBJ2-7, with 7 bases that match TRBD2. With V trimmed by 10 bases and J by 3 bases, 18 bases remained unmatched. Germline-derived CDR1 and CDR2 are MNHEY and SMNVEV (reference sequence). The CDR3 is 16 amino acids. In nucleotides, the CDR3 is TGTGCCACCCAGTCTTTAGCGGGTGTTAACCTCTACGAGCAGTACTTC. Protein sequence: CATQSLAGVNLYEQYF.

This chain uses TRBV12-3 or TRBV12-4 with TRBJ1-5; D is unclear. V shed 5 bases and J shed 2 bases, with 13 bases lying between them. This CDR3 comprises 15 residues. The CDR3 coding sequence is TGTGCCAGCAGTCCGGTGGGGAAAGGCAATCAGCCCCAGCATTTT. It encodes CASSPVGKGNQPQHF.

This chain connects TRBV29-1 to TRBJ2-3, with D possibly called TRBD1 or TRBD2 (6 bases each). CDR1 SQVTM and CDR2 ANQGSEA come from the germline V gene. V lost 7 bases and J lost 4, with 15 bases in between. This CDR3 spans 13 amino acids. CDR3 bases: TGCAGCGCCGCAGGGGACTGGTCAGATACGCAGTATTTT. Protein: CSAAGDWSDTQYF.

The CDR3 here is CASSEAWVGTF. For the CDR3, the DNA is TGTGCCAGCAGTGAAGCCTGGGTAGGCACCTTC. This sequence joins TRBV6-1 and TRBJ1-2; D is undetermined. The CDR3 contains 11 residues. Trimming left V 0 bases short and J 13 bases short, with 9 bases between. Germline V gene sequence: CDR1 MNHNS, CDR2 SASEGT.

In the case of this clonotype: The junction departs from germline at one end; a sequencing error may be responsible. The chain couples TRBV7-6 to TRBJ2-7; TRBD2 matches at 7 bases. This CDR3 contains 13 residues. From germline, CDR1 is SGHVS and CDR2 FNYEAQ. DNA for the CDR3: TGTGCCAGCAGCCCGGCCGGCTCGGGACTAAACAAATTC. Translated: CASSPAGSGLNKF.

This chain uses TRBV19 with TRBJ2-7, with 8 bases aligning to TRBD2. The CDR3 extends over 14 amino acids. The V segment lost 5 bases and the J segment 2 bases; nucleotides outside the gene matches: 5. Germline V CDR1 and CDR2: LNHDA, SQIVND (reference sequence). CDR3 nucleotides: TGTGCCAGTAGTGCGGCGGGAGGACCCTACGAGCAGTACTTC. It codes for CASSAAGGPYEQYF.

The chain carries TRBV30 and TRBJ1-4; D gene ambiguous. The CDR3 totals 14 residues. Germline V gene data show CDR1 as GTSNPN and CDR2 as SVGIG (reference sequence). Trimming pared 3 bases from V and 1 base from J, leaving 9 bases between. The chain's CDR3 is CAWSEDGTNEKLFF. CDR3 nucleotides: TGTGCCTGGAGCGAAGACGGAACTAATGAAAAACTGTTTTTT.

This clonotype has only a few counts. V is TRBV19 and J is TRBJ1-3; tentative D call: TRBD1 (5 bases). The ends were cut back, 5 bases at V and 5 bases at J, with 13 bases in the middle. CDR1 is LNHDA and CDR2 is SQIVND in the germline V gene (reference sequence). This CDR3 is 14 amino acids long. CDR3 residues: CASSQQARRNTIYF. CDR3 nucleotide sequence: TGTGCCAGTAGTCAACAGGCACGGAGAAACACCATATATTTT. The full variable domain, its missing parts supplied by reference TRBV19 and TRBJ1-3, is DGGITQSPKYLFRKEGQNVTLSCEQNLNHDAMYWYRQDPGQGLRLIYYSQIVNDFQKGDIAEGYSVSREKKESFPLTVTSAQKNPTAFYLCASSQQARRNTIYFGEGSWLTVV.

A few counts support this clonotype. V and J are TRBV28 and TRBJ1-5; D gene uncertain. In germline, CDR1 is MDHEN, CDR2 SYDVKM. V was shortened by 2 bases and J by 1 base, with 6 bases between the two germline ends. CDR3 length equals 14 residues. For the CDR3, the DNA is TGTGCCAGCAGTTTAAGAGGGAGCAATCAGCCCCAGCATTTT. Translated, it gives CASSLRGSNQPQHF.

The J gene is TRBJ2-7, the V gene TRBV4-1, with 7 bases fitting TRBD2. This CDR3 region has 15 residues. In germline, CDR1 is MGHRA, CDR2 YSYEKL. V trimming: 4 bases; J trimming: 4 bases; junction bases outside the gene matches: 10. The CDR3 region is CASSPITSATYEQYF. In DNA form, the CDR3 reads TGCGCCAGCAGCCCTATTACTAGCGCAACGTACGAGCAGTACTTC.

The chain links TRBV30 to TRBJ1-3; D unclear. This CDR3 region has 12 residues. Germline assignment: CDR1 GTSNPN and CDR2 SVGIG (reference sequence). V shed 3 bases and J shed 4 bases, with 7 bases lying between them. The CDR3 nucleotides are TGTGCCTGGAGCCCAAAGGGAAACACCATATATTTT. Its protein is CAWSPKGNTIYF.

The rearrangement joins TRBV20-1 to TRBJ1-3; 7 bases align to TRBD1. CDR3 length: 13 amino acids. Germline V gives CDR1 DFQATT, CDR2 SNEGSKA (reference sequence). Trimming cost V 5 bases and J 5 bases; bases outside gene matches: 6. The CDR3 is CSALQGDRNTIYF. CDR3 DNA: TGCAGTGCTCTCCAGGGGGATCGAAACACCATATATTTT.

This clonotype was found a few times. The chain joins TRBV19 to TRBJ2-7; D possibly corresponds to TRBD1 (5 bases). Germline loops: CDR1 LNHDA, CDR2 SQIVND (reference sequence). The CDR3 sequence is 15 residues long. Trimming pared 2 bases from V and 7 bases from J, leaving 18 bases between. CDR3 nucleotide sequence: TGTGCCAGTAGTATAAGTCTGGGGCCATACGGAGAGCAGTACTTC. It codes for CASSISLGPYGEQYF.

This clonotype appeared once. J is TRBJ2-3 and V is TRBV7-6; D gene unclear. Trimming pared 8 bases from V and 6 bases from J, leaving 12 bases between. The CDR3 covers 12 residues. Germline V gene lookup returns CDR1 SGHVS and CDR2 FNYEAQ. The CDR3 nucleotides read TGTGCCAGCCTCGGATTGGGGGATACGCAGTATTTT. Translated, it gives CASLGLGDTQYF. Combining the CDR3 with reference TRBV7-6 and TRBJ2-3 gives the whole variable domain GAGVSQSPRYKVTKRGQDVALRCDPISGHVSLYWYRQALGQGPEFLTYFNYEAQQDKSGLPNDRFSAERPEGSISTLTIQRTEQRDSAMYRCASLGLGDTQYFGPGTRLTVL.

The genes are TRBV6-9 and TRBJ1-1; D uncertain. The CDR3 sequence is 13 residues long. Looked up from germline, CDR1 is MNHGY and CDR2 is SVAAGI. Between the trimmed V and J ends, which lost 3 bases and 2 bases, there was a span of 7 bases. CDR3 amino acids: CASSYDGNTEAFF. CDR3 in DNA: TGTGCCAGCAGTTACGACGGAAACACTGAAGCTTTCTTT.